This TCR beta chain is drawn from a study of blood T cell repertoires in COVID-19. Turning to the study itself: COVID-19 samples collected from the United States, Italy and Spain covered acute and convalescent phases. T cells, B-cell-depleted T cells, or PBMCs provided the cDNA or gDNA that served as material.

Original data processing: Estimation of nucleated cell counts relied on the amplification of reference gene primers. Produced via immunoSEQ multiplex PCR; TCRdb's table is partial and in-frame only. V and J calls and clone size follow that table, whereas D and trimming were derived from the DNA. This sample has about 200,000 clones, with roughly 78% found just once. Per germline, CDR1 GTSNPN and CDR2 SVGIG (reference sequence). The V end was cut by 2 bases, the J end by 4 bases, with 18 bases between. This CDR3 is 16 amino acids long. Sequencing was carried out using peripheral blood. The clonotype originates from a woman between 40 and 50 years old with acute or convalescent COVID-19. This rearrangement joins TRBV30 to TRBJ1-5; D uncertain. The CDR3 DNA sequence: TGTGCCTGGAGTTACAACCGAGGGCAAGTTAATCAGCCCCAGCATTTT. It translates to CAWSYNRGQVNQPQHF.